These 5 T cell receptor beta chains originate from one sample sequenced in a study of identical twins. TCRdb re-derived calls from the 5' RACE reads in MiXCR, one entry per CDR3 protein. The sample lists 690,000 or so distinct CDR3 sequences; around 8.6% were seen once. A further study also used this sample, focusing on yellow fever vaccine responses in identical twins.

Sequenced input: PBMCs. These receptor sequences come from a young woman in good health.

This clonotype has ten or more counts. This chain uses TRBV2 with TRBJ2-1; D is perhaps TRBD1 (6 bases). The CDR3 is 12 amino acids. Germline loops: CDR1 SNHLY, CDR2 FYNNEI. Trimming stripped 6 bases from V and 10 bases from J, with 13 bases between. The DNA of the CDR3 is TGTGCCAGCAGGTCCGGGACAATAGAGCAGTTCTTC. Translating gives CASRSGTIEQFF.

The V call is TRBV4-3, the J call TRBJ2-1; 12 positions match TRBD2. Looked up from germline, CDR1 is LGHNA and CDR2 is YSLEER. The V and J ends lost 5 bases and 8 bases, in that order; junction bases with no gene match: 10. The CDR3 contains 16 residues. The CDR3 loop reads CASSTRLAGVKDEQFF. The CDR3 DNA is TGCGCCAGCAGCACCCGACTAGCGGGAGTAAAGGATGAGCAGTTCTTC.

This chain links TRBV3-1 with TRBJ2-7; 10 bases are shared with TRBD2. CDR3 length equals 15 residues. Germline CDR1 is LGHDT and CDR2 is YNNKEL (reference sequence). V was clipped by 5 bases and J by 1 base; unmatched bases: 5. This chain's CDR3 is CASSSGLAASYEQYF. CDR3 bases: TGTGCCAGCAGCTCCGGACTAGCGGCGTCCTACGAGCAGTACTTC.

The CDR3 sequence is CASSSGNGAELFF. In DNA form, the CDR3 reads TGTGCCAGCAGCTCCGGGAATGGGGCCGAGCTGTTTTTT. The chain is built from TRBV11-3 and TRBJ2-2; D may match TRBD1 or TRBD2 (5 bases each). V gave up 4 bases and J gave up 11 bases, with 14 bases separating them. CDR1 SGHNT and CDR2 YENEEA come from the germline V gene. This CDR3 is 13 amino acids long. Based on the CDR3 plus reference TRBV11-3 and TRBJ2-2, the full variable domain is EAGVVQSPRYKIIEKKQPVAFWCNPISGHNTLYWYLQNLGQGPELLIRYENEEAVDDSQLPKDRFSAERLKGVDSTLKIQPAELGDSAVYLCASSSGNGAELFFGEGSRLTVL.

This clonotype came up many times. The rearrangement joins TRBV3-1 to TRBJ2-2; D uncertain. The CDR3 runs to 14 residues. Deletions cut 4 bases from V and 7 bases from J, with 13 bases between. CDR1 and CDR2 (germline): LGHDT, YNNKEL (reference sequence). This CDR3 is CASSRPGPVGELFF. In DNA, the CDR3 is TGTGCCAGCAGCCGCCCGGGTCCAGTCGGGGAGCTGTTTTTT.